The 31 T cell receptor beta chains given below trace back to one sample, sequenced in a study of cytomegalovirus exposure and HLA in healthy donors. Assay used: immunoSEQ multiplex PCR; TCRdb lists only in-frame clones, some missing. The table lists 50,000 to 65,000 clones, roughly 89% of them singletons. Sequencing was carried out using PBMCs. These receptors were obtained from a woman aged 18-30 years in good health and CMV-seronegative.

There are a few counts of this clone. The chain couples TRBV27 to TRBJ2-7; 10 bases are a match to TRBD1. With V trimmed by 4 bases and J by 2 bases, 2 bases remained unmatched. This CDR3 region has 14 residues. CDR1 is MNHEY and CDR2 is SMNVEV in the germline V gene (reference sequence). In DNA form, the CDR3 reads TGTGCCAGCAGTTGGACAGGGGGGGCCTACGAGCAGTACTTC. It yields the protein CASSWTGGAYEQYF.

The table lists this clone with a count of one. The chain employs TRBV28 and TRBJ1-1; D gene ambiguous. The V and J ends lost 5 bases and 0 bases respectively, with 16 bases between them. The CDR3 consists of 16 residues. The germline gives CDR1 MDHEN, CDR2 SYDVKM. The CDR3 region is CASSPQAYSMNTEAFF. The CDR3 region has the DNA TGTGCCAGCAGTCCCCAGGCCTATTCAATGAACACTGAAGCTTTCTTT.

CDR3 sequence: CASRTSGGRQETQYF. CDR3 nucleotide sequence: TGCGCCAGTAGGACTAGCGGGGGGAGGCAAGAGACCCAGTACTTC. V is TRBV5-1 and J is TRBJ2-5; TRBD2 aligns across 14 bases. Looked up from germline, CDR1 is SGHRS and CDR2 is YFSETQ. Germline trimming cut 8 bases from V and 2 bases from J; bases unmatched to any gene: 5. The CDR3 length is 15 residues.

The rearrangement links TRBV10-3 to TRBJ1-2; TRBD1 might be the D (6 bases). This CDR3 has 11 amino acids. The germline gives CDR1 ENHRY, CDR2 SYGVKD. Deletions cut 9 bases from V and 8 bases from J, with 13 bases between. DNA of the CDR3: TGTGCCATTGGGACATCTTCGGGCTACACCTTC. Encoded protein: CAIGTSSGYTF.

The chain recombines TRBV7-9 with TRBJ2-2; 7 bases fit TRBD1. The junction had 8 bases not matched to a gene; V was cut back by 2 bases and J by 5 bases. The CDR3 covers 16 residues. The germline gives CDR1 SEHNR, CDR2 FQNEAQ (reference sequence). The CDR3 loop is CASSLRATGETGELFF. CDR3 DNA sequence: TGTGCCAGCAGCTTACGGGCCACAGGGGAAACCGGGGAGCTGTTTTTT.

The chain is built from TRBV28 and TRBJ2-7; D possibly corresponds to TRBD1 (6 bases). This CDR3 has 14 residues. Germline V CDR1 and CDR2: MDHEN, SYDVKM. The germline V and J ends were trimmed by 5 bases and 6 bases, with 17 bases remaining between them. CDR3 bases: TGTGCCAGCAGTCCTGGACAGAGACGCGGCGAGCAGTACTTC. Its protein is CASSPGQRRGEQYF.

J is TRBJ2-1 and V is TRBV28, with 7 positions matching TRBD2. Germline V lookup: CDR1 MDHEN, CDR2 SYDVKM. The CDR3 loop spans 18 amino acids. V shed 2 bases, J shed 1 base, and the junction held 11 bases outside the gene matches. CDR3 in DNA: TGTGCCAGCAGTTTAACCATCTGGGCGGGAGAATCCTACAATGAGCAGTTCTTC. Amino acid sequence: CASSLTIWAGESYNEQFF.

This CDR3 reads CASSSQGGSYGYTF. The CDR3 DNA follows: TGTGCCAGCAGCTCACAGGGTGGTAGCTATGGCTACACCTTC. The V gene is TRBV5-4, the J gene TRBJ1-2; maybe TRBD1 (6 bases). V lost 3 bases, J lost 4 bases, and 13 bases lay in between. This CDR3 spans 14 amino acids. Germline-derived CDR1 and CDR2 are SGHNT and YYREEE (reference sequence). The full variable domain, its missing parts supplied by reference TRBV5-4 and TRBJ1-2, is ETGVTQSPTHLIKTRGQQVTLRCSSQSGHNTVSWYQQALGQGPQFIFQYYREEENGRGNFPPRFSGLQFPNYSSELNVNALELDDSALYLCASSSQGGSYGYTFGSGTRLTVV.

The rearrangement joins TRBV6-6 to TRBJ1-2; D perhaps matches TRBD1 (6 bases). The CDR3 runs to 15 residues. Per the germline V gene, CDR1 is MNHNY and CDR2 is SVGAGI (reference sequence). V lost 0 bases, J lost 4 bases, and 12 bases lay in between. The CDR3 DNA reads as TGTGCCAGCAGTTACTCGGGGGCAGACCGCTATGGCTACACCTTC. This sequence encodes CASSYSGADRYGYTF.

The V call is TRBV6-1, the J call TRBJ2-1; 11 nucleotides align to TRBD2. The germline V gene encodes CDR1 MNHNS and CDR2 SASEGT. Trimming took 3 bases from V and 7 from J; bases not matched to a gene: 5. The CDR3 is 15 residues long. CDR3 region: CASSDIAGGPNEQFF. CDR3 in DNA: TGTGCCAGCAGTGATATAGCGGGGGGGCCAAATGAGCAGTTCTTC.

The chain uses TRBV2 and TRBJ1-1; D ambiguous. CDR1 and CDR2 (germline): SNHLY, FYNNEI. CDR3 length equals 13 residues. The germline V and J ends were trimmed by 6 bases and 3 bases, with 11 bases remaining between them. The CDR3 coding sequence is TGTGCCAGCAGGGGAGTACCAGACACTGAAGCTTTCTTT. Translation gives CASRGVPDTEAFF.

This chain connects TRBV6-5 to TRBJ1-5, with TRBD1 matching 8 bases. Germline CDR1 MNHEY, CDR2 SVGAGI. J lost 3 bases, V lost 7 bases, and 8 bases had no gene match. This CDR3 region has 15 residues. The CDR3: CASNLDREVNQPQHF. The CDR3 nucleotides are TGTGCCAGCAACCTGGACAGGGAAGTCAATCAGCCCCAGCATTTT.

The J gene is TRBJ1-4, the V gene TRBV5-1; maybe TRBD1 (5 bases). Germline CDR1 is SGHRS and CDR2 is YFSETQ. This CDR3 comprises 13 residues. V lost 6 bases to trimming and J lost 5 bases, with 11 bases between them. The CDR3 DNA is TGCGCCAGCAAGGACCAGGGAAATGAAAAACTGTTTTTT. Amino acids: CASKDQGNEKLFF.

This clone was seen only a few times. The chain recombines TRBV6-5 with TRBJ2-7; no clear D. V gave up 7 bases and J gave up 0 bases, with 10 bases separating them. Per germline, CDR1 MNHEY and CDR2 SVGAGI. This CDR3 has 13 amino acids. The CDR3 spells CASKDTSSYEQYF. CDR3 DNA: TGTGCCAGCAAAGACACCTCCTCCTACGAGCAGTACTTC.

The V call is TRBV9, the J call TRBJ1-5, with 12 bases fitting TRBD1. CDR3 length equals 15 residues. Germline values: CDR1 SGDLS, CDR2 YYNGEE. The trim removed 4 bases at V and 6 bases at J, leaving 5 bases unmatched. The CDR3 DNA follows: TGTGCCAGCAGCAGAGGGACAGGGGGCTTTCAGCCCCAGCATTTT. This codes for CASSRGTGGFQPQHF.

The CDR3 region is CASSHYLQGTSGANVLTF. The CDR3 DNA is TGTGCCAGCTCACACTATCTACAGGGGACCTCTGGGGCCAACGTCCTGACTTTC. The chain is built from TRBV18 and TRBJ2-6; 7 bases line up with TRBD1. Germline trimming cut 4 bases from V and 0 bases from J; bases unmatched to any gene: 9. Germline V lookup: CDR1 KGHSH, CDR2 LQKENI. The CDR3 covers 18 residues.

This clone showed up just a few times. This rearrangement joins TRBV7-2 to TRBJ2-7; 11 bases align to TRBD2. This CDR3 has 15 amino acids. Trimming at V came to 1 base and at J to 7 bases, leaving 6 bases not matched to a gene. Germline values: CDR1 SGHTA, CDR2 FQGNSA. CDR3 sequence: CASSLGLAGGQEQYF. The CDR3 region has the DNA TGTGCCAGCAGCTTAGGTCTAGCGGGAGGCCAAGAGCAGTACTTC.

This chain joins TRBV5-6 and TRBJ1-3, with TRBD1 as a possible D gene (5 bases). Trimming removed 3 bases at V and 0 bases at J, with 7 bases between. Germline V lookup: CDR1 SGHDT, CDR2 YYEEEE. The CDR3 contains 14 residues. The CDR3 is CASSSTVSGNTIYF. The CDR3 DNA reads TGTGCCAGCAGCTCGACAGTCTCTGGAAACACCATATATTTT.

The chain is built from TRBV5-4 and TRBJ2-3, with 8 bases identical to TRBD2. Losses at the gene ends were 6 bases for V and 1 base for J; bases not matched to a gene: 7. Germline-derived CDR1 and CDR2 are SGHNT and YYREEE (reference sequence). This CDR3 comprises 15 residues. The CDR3 DNA sequence: TGTGCCAGCAAAGTTGCGGGGGGCCGCACAGATACGCAGTATTTT. It codes for CASKVAGGRTDTQYF.

V is TRBV15 and J is TRBJ2-2, with D possibly TRBD1 on 6 matching bases. Germline CDR1 reads LNHNV; CDR2 reads YYDKDF (reference sequence). The CDR3 runs to 15 residues. Trimming took off 4 bases at V and 5 bases at J, with 14 bases between the two ends. The CDR3 is CATSTRRQGTGELFF. The CDR3 nucleotides read TGTGCCACCAGCACACGCCGGCAGGGGACCGGGGAGCTGTTTTTT.

This rearrangement joins TRBV4-3 to TRBJ2-3; 13 nucleotides line up with TRBD2. V dropped 4 bases and J dropped 6; count of bases not matched to a gene: 13. The CDR3 spans 18 residues. Per the germline V gene, CDR1 is LGHNA and CDR2 is YSLEER. CDR3 sequence reads: CASSPRITSGRASDTQYF. The DNA for the CDR3 is TGCGCCAGCAGCCCCCGGATAACTAGCGGGAGGGCCTCGGATACGCAGTATTTT.

The chain has TRBV18 and TRBJ2-1; TRBD2 matches 12 bases. The CDR3 covers 15 residues. V was pared by 0 bases and J by 15 bases, with 9 bases of the junction left unmatched. Germline values: CDR1 KGHSH, CDR2 LQKENI. The DNA for the CDR3 is TGTGCCAGCTCACCACCGACTAGCGGGGGTTATGGGCTGTTCTTC. It specifies CASSPPTSGGYGLFF.

The chain joins TRBV20-1 to TRBJ1-1, with unresolved D. There are 11 residues in the CDR3. CDR1 and CDR2 (germline): DFQATT, SNEGSKA (reference sequence). Trimming left V 5 bases short and J 8 bases short, with 12 bases between. The CDR3 region has the DNA TGCAGTGCTCCCCCGTACGGGGAAGCTTTCTTT. Translated, it gives CSAPPYGEAFF.

The V and J genes are TRBV30 and TRBJ1-5; D not certain. Trimming left V 1 base short and J 3 bases short, with 7 bases between. CDR3 length: 13 residues. In germline, CDR1 is GTSNPN, CDR2 SVGIG (reference sequence). The DNA for the CDR3 is TGTGCCTGGAGTGCCTTAATCAATCAGCCCCAGCATTTT. This encodes CAWSALINQPQHF.

The chain combines TRBV5-1 with TRBJ1-4, with D perhaps TRBD1 (5 bases). CDR3 length equals 16 residues. Per the germline V gene, CDR1 is SGHRS and CDR2 is YFSETQ. With 0 bases removed from V and 7 bases from J, the gap between germline ends came to 16 bases. This CDR3 reads CASSLEGTGYAEKLFF. The CDR3 bases are TGCGCCAGCAGCTTGGAGGGAACAGGCTACGCTGAAAAACTGTTTTTT. Complete variable domain (other parts from reference TRBV5-1 and TRBJ1-4): KAGVTQTPRYLIKTRGQQVTLSCSPISGHRSVSWYQQTPGQGLQFLFEYFSETQRNKGNFPGRFSGRQFSNSRSEMNVSTLELGDSALYLCASSLEGTGYAEKLFFGSGTQLSVL.

The chain is built from TRBV4-2 and TRBJ2-7; D is possibly TRBD1 (5 bases). There are 14 residues in the CDR3. In germline, CDR1 is LGHNA, CDR2 YNFKEQ. V shed 2 bases and J shed 4 bases, with 12 bases lying between them. CDR3 nucleotide sequence: TGTGCCAGCAGCCAATGGGGCGGTGGGTACGAGCAGTACTTC. This gives the protein CASSQWGGGYEQYF.

The chain recombines TRBV18 with TRBJ2-7; a possible D gene is TRBD1 (6 bases). Between the trimmed V and J ends, which lost 5 bases and 5 bases, there was a span of 16 bases. CDR1 and CDR2 (germline): KGHSH, LQKENI. The CDR3 totals 14 residues. The CDR3 spells CASSYGSGADEQYF. CDR3 bases: TGTGCCAGCTCATACGGCTCAGGGGCTGACGAGCAGTACTTC.

This chain's CDR3 is CAWSDIFGVYSYEQYF. The CDR3 bases are TGTGCCTGGAGTGACATTTTCGGAGTCTACTCCTACGAGCAGTACTTC. The V call is TRBV30, the J call TRBJ2-7, with D uncertain. The length of the CDR3 is 16 residues. The V gene's germline CDR1 is GTSNPN and CDR2 SVGIG (reference sequence). V shed 1 base and J shed 0 bases, with 16 bases lying between them.

A few counts support this clone. This rearrangement joins TRBV9 to TRBJ2-7, with TRBD1 matching over 8 bases. CDR1 SGDLS and CDR2 YYNGEE come from the germline V gene. The CDR3 runs to 15 residues. Trimming took 6 bases from V and 7 from J; bases not matched to a gene: 15. CDR3 nucleotides: TGTGCCAGCACCCCCCGGGGACAGGCGGACCAGGAGCAGTACTTC. It translates to CASTPRGQADQEQYF.

A single count supports this clone. V usage is TRBV21-1 and J usage is TRBJ1-5. TRBV21-1 is a documented pseudogene. CDR3 length: 13 amino acids. CDR3 in DNA: TGTGCCAGCAGCAAAGAGGAGAATCAGCCCCAACATTTT. Translation gives CASSKEENQPQHF.

This clone was recorded a few times. This chain links TRBV7-6 with TRBJ1-6, with a possible D match to TRBD1 (5 bases). Trimming removed 0 bases from V and 8 bases from J, with 11 bases in between. The CDR3 runs 15 residues. Looked up from germline, CDR1 is SGHVS and CDR2 is FNYEAQ. In DNA form, the CDR3 reads TGTGCCAGCAGCTTAGCGGCAGGGCTTGATTCACCCCTCCACTTT. This translates into CASSLAAGLDSPLHF.